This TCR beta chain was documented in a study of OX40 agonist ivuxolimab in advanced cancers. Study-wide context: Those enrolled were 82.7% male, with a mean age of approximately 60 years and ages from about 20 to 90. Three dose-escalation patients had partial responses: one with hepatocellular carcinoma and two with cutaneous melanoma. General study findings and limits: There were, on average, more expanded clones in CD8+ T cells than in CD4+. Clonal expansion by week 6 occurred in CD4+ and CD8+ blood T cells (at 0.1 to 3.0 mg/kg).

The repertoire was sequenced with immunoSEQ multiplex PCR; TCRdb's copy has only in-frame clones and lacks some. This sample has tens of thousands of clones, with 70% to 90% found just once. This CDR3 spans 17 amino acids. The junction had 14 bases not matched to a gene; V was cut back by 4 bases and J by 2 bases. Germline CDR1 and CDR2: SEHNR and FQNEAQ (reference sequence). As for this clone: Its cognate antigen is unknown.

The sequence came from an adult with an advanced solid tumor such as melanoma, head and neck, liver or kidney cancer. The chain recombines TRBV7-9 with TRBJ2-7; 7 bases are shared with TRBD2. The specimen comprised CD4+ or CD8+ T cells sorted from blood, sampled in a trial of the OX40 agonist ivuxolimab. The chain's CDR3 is CASSSRRIAGRAYEQYF. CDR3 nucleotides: TGTGCCAGCAGCTCTAGGAGGATAGCTGGGAGGGCCTACGAGCAGTACTTC.